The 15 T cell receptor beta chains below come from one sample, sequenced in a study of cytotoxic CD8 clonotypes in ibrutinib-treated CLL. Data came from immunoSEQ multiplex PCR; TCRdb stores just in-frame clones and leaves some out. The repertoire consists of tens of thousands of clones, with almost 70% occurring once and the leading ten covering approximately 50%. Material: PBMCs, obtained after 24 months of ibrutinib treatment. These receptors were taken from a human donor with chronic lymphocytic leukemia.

The CDR3 is CASSYDKRTDTQYF. DNA of the CDR3: TGTGCCAGCAGTTACGACAAACGCACAGATACGCAGTATTTT. The chain uses TRBV5-4 and TRBJ2-3; D is unclear. V was shortened by 5 bases and J by 1 base, with 11 bases between the two germline ends. Germline CDR1 SGHNT, CDR2 YYREEE (reference sequence). The CDR3 has 14 amino acids.

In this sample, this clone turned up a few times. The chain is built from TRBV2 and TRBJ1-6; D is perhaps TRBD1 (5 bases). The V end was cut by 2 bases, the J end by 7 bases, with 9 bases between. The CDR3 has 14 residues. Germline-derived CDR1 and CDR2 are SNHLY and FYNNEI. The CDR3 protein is CASSESRANSPLHF. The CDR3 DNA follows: TGTGCCAGCAGTGAATCCAGGGCCAATTCACCCCTCCACTTT. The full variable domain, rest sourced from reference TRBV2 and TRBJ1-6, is EPEVTQTPSHQVTQMGQEVILRCVPISNHLYFYWYRQILGQKVEFLVSFYNNEISEKSEIFDDQFSVERPDGSNFTLKIRSTKLEDSAMYFCASSESRANSPLHFGNGTRLTVT.

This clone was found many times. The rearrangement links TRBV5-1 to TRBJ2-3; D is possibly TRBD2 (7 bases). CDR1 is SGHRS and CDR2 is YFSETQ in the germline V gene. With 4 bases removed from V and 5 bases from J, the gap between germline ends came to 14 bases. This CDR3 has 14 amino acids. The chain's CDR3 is CASSVRGLGDTQYF. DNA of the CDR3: TGCGCCAGCAGCGTGCGGGGGCTCGGAGATACGCAGTATTTT. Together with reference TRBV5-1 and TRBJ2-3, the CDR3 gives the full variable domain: KAGVTQTPRYLIKTRGQQVTLSCSPISGHRSVSWYQQTPGQGLQFLFEYFSETQRNKGNFPGRFSGRQFSNSRSEMNVSTLELGDSALYLCASSVRGLGDTQYFGPGTRLTVL.

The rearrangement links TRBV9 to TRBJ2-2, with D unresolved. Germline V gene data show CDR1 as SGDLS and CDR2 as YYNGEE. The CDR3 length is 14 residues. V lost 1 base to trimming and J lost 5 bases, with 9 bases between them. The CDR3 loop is CASSVLVGTGELFF. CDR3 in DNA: TGTGCCAGCAGCGTATTGGTAGGGACCGGGGAGCTGTTTTTT. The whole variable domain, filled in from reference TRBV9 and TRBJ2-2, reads DSGVTQTPKHLITATGQRVTLRCSPRSGDLSVYWYQQSLDQGLQFLIQYYNGEERAKGNILERFSAQQFPDLHSELNLSSLELGDSALYFCASSVLVGTGELFFGEGSRLTVL.

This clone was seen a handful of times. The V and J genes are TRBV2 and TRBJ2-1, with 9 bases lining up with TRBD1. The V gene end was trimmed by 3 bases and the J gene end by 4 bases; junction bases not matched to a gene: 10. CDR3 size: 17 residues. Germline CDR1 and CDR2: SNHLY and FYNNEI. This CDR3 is CASSEGGDRAKYNEQFF. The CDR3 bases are TGTGCCAGCAGTGAGGGAGGGGACAGGGCCAAGTACAATGAGCAGTTCTTC. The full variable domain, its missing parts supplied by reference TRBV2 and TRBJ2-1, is EPEVTQTPSHQVTQMGQEVILRCVPISNHLYFYWYRQILGQKVEFLVSFYNNEISEKSEIFDDQFSVERPDGSNFTLKIRSTKLEDSAMYFCASSEGGDRAKYNEQFFGPGTRLTVL.

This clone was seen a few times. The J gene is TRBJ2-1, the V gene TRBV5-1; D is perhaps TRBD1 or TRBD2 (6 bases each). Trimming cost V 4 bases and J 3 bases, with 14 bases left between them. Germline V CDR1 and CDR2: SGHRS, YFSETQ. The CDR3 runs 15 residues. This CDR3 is CASSRGGGGYNEQFF. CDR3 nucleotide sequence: TGCGCCAGCAGCCGAGGAGGGGGTGGCTACAATGAGCAGTTCTTC.

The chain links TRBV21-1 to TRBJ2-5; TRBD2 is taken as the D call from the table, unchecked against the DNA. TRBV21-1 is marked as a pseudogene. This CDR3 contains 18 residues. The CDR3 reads CASSRNRRSGGAVETQYF. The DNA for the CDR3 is TGTGCCAGCAGTCGGAACAGGCGGTCGGGCGGGGCTGTGGAGACCCAGTACTTC.

CDR3 sequence reads: CAWSRRSGANVLTF. In nucleotides, the CDR3 is TGTGCCTGGAGTCGGCGCTCTGGGGCCAACGTCCTGACTTTC. V and J are TRBV30 and TRBJ2-6; D is ambiguous. The V gene lost 2 bases and the J gene lost 0 bases, with 5 bases spanning the gap. The CDR3 is 14 residues long. CDR1 is GTSNPN and CDR2 is SVGIG in the germline V gene (reference sequence).

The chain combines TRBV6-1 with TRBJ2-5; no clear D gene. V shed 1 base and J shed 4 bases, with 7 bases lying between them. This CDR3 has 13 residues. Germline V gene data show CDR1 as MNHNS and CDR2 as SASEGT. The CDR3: CASSEVARETQYF. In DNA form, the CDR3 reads TGTGCCAGCAGTGAAGTTGCGAGAGAGACCCAGTACTTC.

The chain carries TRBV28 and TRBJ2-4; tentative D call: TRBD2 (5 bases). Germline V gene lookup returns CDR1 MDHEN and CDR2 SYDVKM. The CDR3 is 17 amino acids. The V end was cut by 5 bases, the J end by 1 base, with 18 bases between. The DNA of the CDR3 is TGTGCCAGCAGTCCGCCCCGGGTGGCGGGCGCCAAAAACATTCAGTACTTC. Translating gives CASSPPRVAGAKNIQYF.

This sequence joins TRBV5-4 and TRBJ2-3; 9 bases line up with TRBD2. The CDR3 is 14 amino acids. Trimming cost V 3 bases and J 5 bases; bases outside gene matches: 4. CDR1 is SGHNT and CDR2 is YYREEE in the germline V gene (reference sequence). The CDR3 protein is CASSWTSALDTQYF. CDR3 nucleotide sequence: TGTGCCAGCAGCTGGACTAGCGCTTTAGATACGCAGTATTTT. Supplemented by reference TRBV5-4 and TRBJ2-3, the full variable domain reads ETGVTQSPTHLIKTRGQQVTLRCSSQSGHNTVSWYQQALGQGPQFIFQYYREEENGRGNFPPRFSGLQFPNYSSELNVNALELDDSALYLCASSWTSALDTQYFGPGTRLTVL.

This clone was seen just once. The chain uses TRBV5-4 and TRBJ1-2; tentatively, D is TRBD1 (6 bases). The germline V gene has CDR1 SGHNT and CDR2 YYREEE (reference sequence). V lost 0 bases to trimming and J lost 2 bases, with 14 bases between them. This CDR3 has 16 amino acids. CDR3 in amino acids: CASSLVRGQGNYGYTF. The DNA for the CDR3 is TGTGCCAGCAGCTTGGTTAGGGGTCAGGGGAACTATGGCTACACCTTC.

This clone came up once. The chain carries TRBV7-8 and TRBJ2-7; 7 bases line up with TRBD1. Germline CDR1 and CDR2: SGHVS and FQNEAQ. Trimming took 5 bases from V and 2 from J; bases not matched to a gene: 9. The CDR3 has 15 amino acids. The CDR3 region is CASSKGTASAYEQYF. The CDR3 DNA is TGTGCCAGCAGCAAGGGGACAGCCTCGGCCTACGAGCAGTACTTC.

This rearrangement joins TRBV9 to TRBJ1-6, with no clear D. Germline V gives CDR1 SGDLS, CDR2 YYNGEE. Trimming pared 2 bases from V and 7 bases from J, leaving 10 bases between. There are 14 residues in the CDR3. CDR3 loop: CASSVGRENSPLHF. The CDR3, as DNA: TGTGCCAGCAGCGTGGGGAGGGAGAATTCACCCCTCCACTTT.

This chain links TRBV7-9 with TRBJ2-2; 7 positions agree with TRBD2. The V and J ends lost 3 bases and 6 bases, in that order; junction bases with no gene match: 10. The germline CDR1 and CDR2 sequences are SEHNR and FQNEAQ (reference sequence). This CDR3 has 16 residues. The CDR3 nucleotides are TGTGCCAGCAGCTTTACACGGACTGCGGGGGCCGGGGAGCTGTTTTTT. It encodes CASSFTRTAGAGELFF.